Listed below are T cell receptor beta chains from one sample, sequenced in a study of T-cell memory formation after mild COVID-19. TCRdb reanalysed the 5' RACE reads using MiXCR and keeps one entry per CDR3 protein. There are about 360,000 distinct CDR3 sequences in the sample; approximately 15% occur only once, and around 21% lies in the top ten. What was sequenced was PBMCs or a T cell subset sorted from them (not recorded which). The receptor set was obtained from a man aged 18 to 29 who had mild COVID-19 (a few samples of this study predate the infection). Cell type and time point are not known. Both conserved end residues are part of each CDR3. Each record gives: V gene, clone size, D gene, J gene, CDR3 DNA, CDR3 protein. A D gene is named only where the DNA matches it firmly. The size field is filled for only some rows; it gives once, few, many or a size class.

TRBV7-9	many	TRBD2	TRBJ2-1	TGTGCCAGCAGCCCGCTCACCAGGGGACTAGGTCAAAATGAGCAGTTCTTC	CASSPLTRGLGQNEQFF
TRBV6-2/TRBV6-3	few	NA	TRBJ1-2	TGTGCCAGCAGTTACTCGTCCCGGGGGCGAGATGGCTACACCTTC	CASSYSSRGRDGYTF
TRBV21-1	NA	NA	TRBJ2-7	TGTGCCGAACAATACGAGCAGTACTTC	CAEQYEQYF
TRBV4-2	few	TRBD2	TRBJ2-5	TGTGCCAGCAGCCCGGGACTAGCCCCGCCTGAGCAAGAGACCCAGTACTTC	CASSPGLAPPEQETQYF
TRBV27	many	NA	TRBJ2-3	TGTGCCAGCAGTTTGGGCGGTCATACGCAGTATTTT	CASSLGGHTQYF
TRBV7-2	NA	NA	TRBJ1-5	TGTGCCAGCAGCCGAAACGACGGGGATCAGCCCCAGCATTTT	CASSRNDGDQPQHF
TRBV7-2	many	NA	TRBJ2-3	TGTGCCAGCAGAATCGGGGATACGCAGTATTTT	CASRIGDTQYF
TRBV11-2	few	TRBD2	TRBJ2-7	TGTGCCAGCAGCTTAGGGTTACTAGCGGGGACTCGCTACGAGCAGTACTTC	CASSLGLLAGTRYEQYF
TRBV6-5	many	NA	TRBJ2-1	TGTGCCAGCAGTTATTCCCGCGGAAATGAGCAGTTCTTC	CASSYSRGNEQFF
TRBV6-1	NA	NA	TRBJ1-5	TGTGCCAGCAAAACCAATCAGCCCCAGCATTTT	CASKTNQPQHF
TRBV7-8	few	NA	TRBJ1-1	TGTGCCAGCAGCTTAGATCGAAGACGTGAAGCTTTCTTT	CASSLDRRREAFF
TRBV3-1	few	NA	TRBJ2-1	TGTGCCAGCAGCCAAGAATGGGGGAGCTCCTACAATGAGCAGTTCTTC	CASSQEWGSSYNEQFF
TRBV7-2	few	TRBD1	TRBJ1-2	TGTGCCAGCAGCTCTAATTCAGGGGGCTTTGGCTACACCTTC	CASSSNSGGFGYTF
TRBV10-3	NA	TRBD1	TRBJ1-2	TGTGCCACGATCGAGGGACAGGGCTATGGCTACACCTTC	CATIEGQGYGYTF
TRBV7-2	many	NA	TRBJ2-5	TGTGCTAGCAGCTTAGGGGGGCCAGAGACCCAGTACTTC	CASSLGGPETQYF
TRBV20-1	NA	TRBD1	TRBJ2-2	TGCAGTGCTAGCGACAGGGGGGACACCGGGGAGCTGTTTTTT	CSASDRGDTGELFF